The clone carrying this T cell receptor (beta chain) has more than one count but fewer than ten. The J segment lost 7 bases and the V segment lost 10 bases, leaving 10 bases of the junction unmatched. The germline V gene encodes CDR1 WSHSY and CDR2 SAAADI. The CDR3 covers 13 residues. This sample was included in a study of T cells in Graves' hyperthyroidism and ophthalmopathy. TCR beta CDR3 regions were amplified from RNA transcripts. A first-round RT-PCR of the TCR CDR3 used the HTBI primer set. TCRdb fed the multiplex PCR reads into MiXCR, producing one record per CDR3 protein. This repertoire shows hundreds of thousands of distinct CDR3 sequences, approximately 15% found once; its top ten account for about 4%.

The sample was blood. V gene TRBV10-2 combines with J gene TRBJ1-5, with 7 bases identical to TRBD1. The clonotype was recovered from a woman aged 40 to 55 with Graves' ophthalmopathy. CDR3 sequence: CATVDRPTQPQHF. For the CDR3, the DNA is TGCGCCACCGTGGACAGGCCAACGCAGCCCCAGCATTTT.